Below are 22 T cell receptor beta chains sequenced from a single sample in a study of blood T cells in healthy people across ages. A second PCR, run for roughly 6 to 11 cycles, used a sample-barcoded 5' primer plus a J-beta primer mix. TCRdb used MiXCR to reprocess the 5' RACE reads, holding one entry per CDR3 protein. Found here are 1.5 million to 2 million distinct CDR3 sequences, 49% of them singletons; the top ten hold less than 2.5%. Sample: blood. These receptors were collected from a middle-aged woman in good health.

The chain uses TRBV6-1 and TRBJ2-3; 11 bases match TRBD2. CDR1 is MNHNS, CDR2 SASEGT, per germline. The CDR3 has 15 amino acids. The junction had 4 bases not matched to a gene; V was cut back by 7 bases and J by 1 base. CDR3 region: CASNPSGGRTDTQYF. The CDR3 nucleotides read TGTGCCAGCAATCCTAGCGGGGGGCGCACAGATACGCAGTATTTT.

This chain uses TRBV20-1 with TRBJ2-3; tentative D call: TRBD1 (5 bases). CDR1 is DFQATT, CDR2 SNEGSKA, per germline (reference sequence). Trimming removed 4 bases from V and 2 bases from J, with 13 bases in between. This CDR3 is built from 14 residues. The CDR3 protein is CSATPTEFTDTQYF. CDR3 coding DNA: TGCAGTGCTACCCCGACAGAATTCACAGATACGCAGTATTTT.

This clonotype was seen a single time. The chain joins TRBV20-1 to TRBJ2-7, with 10 positions matching TRBD1. The CDR3 is made up of 18 amino acids. Germline CDR1 and CDR2: DFQATT and SNEGSKA (reference sequence). V lost 0 bases, J lost 1 base, and 12 bases stayed unmatched. The CDR3 reads CSARDRAGQGVGSYEQYF. CDR3 DNA sequence: TGCAGTGCTAGAGATAGGGCTGGACAGGGGGTGGGGTCCTACGAGCAGTACTTC.

V and J are TRBV28 and TRBJ2-5; D perhaps matches TRBD2 (5 bases). The germline V and J ends were trimmed by 3 bases and 1 base, with 15 bases remaining between them. The germline V gene has CDR1 MDHEN and CDR2 SYDVKM. The CDR3 extends over 16 amino acids. The CDR3 bases are TGTGCCAGCAGTTTTTTTAGCCGGGGAACCCAAGAGACCCAGTACTTC. As protein: CASSFFSRGTQETQYF.

The V gene is TRBV5-1, the J gene TRBJ2-3; TRBD2 is a possible D gene (6 bases). Germline CDR1 and CDR2: SGHRS and YFSETQ. The CDR3 is 15 residues long. V dropped 4 bases and J dropped 2 bases, with 14 bases sitting between them. DNA for the CDR3: TGCGCCAGCAGCCCCCTCGGGGGAAACACAGATACGCAGTATTTT. It translates to CASSPLGGNTDTQYF.

This chain links TRBV7-2 with TRBJ2-1; tentatively, D is TRBD1 or TRBD2 (7 bases each). The CDR3 totals 15 residues. V lost 9 bases, J lost 4 bases, and 19 bases lay in between. Germline V lookup: CDR1 SGHTA, CDR2 FQGNSA. The CDR3 region is CASAVEQGGYNEQFF. The CDR3 DNA sequence: TGTGCCAGTGCGGTCGAGCAGGGGGGGTACAATGAGCAGTTCTTC. Using reference TRBV7-2 and TRBJ2-1 for the parts outside the CDR3, the full variable domain is GAGVSQSPSNKVTEKGKDVELRCDPISGHTALYWYRQSLGQGLEFLIYFQGNSAPDKSGLPSDRFSAERTGGSVSTLTIQRTQQEDSAVYLCASAVEQGGYNEQFFGPGTRLTVL.

This chain uses TRBV27 with TRBJ1-1, with 8 nucleotides matching TRBD1. This CDR3 is built from 12 residues. The germline gives CDR1 MNHEY, CDR2 SMNVEV (reference sequence). With 9 bases clipped from V and 7 bases from J, the junction kept 7 bases outside the gene matches. In DNA form, the CDR3 reads TGTGCCAGTAAAACGGGGACAGGTGAAGCTTTCTTT. Translating it yields CASKTGTGEAFF.

This chain uses TRBV3-1 with TRBJ1-2; D remains ambiguous. The V and J ends lost 1 base and 6 bases respectively, with 12 bases between them. The CDR3 spans 14 residues. Germline loops: CDR1 LGHDT, CDR2 YNNKEL (reference sequence). CDR3 in amino acids: CASSQGAGSHGYTF. CDR3 DNA sequence: TGTGCCAGCAGCCAAGGGGCCGGGTCGCATGGCTACACCTTC.

This chain joins TRBV6-2 or TRBV6-3 and TRBJ1-1; 7 bases agree with TRBD1. Germline assignment: CDR1 MNHEY and CDR2 SVGEGT. The V gene end was trimmed by 8 bases and the J gene end by 0 bases; junction bases not matched to a gene: 12. The CDR3 extends over 16 amino acids. DNA of the CDR3: TGTGCCAGCGAGGACGACAGGGTGCTGGTGAACACTGAAGCTTTCTTT. It translates to CASEDDRVLVNTEAFF.

J is TRBJ2-6 and V is TRBV9; weak D call: TRBD1 (6 bases). There are 19 residues in the CDR3. CDR1 is SGDLS, CDR2 YYNGEE, per germline. V lost 3 bases and J lost 3, with 22 bases in between. This chain's CDR3 is CASSERSDSGQDGANVLTF. CDR3 bases: TGTGCCAGCAGCGAACGTTCGGACTCGGGACAAGATGGGGCCAACGTCCTGACTTTC.

This clonotype was seen more than once but under ten times. This chain links TRBV6-5 with TRBJ2-5; D remains unclear. The V gene's germline CDR1 is MNHEY and CDR2 SVGAGI. Trimming pared 2 bases from V and 4 bases from J, leaving 14 bases between. The CDR3 length is 15 residues. CDR3 sequence: CASSYISSVPETQYF. The DNA for the CDR3 is TGTGCCAGCAGTTACATTTCCTCGGTCCCAGAGACCCAGTACTTC.

The chain combines TRBV6-2 or TRBV6-3 with TRBJ2-6; D ambiguous. CDR3 length: 18 amino acids. CDR1 is MNHEY, CDR2 SVGEGT, per germline. V lost 0 bases, J lost 0 bases, and 12 bases lay in between. The CDR3 DNA reads TGTGCCAGCAGTTACTCGCTGGGTCCCCGCTCTGGGGCCAACGTCCTGACTTTC. This codes for CASSYSLGPRSGANVLTF.

This clonotype was detected a few times. This chain links TRBV10-2 with TRBJ2-4; D is unresolved. Germline CDR1 reads WSHSY; CDR2 reads SAAADI. The CDR3 has 16 amino acids. V lost 0 bases, J lost 1 base, and 10 bases lay in between. The CDR3 DNA reads as TGCGCCAGCAGTGAGTCCCCTCGGCCCGCCAAAAACATTCAGTACTTC. This gives the protein CASSESPRPAKNIQYF.

The chain joins TRBV6-5 to TRBJ1-2; possibly TRBD1 for D (6 bases). In germline, CDR1 is MNHEY, CDR2 SVGAGI. The CDR3 spans 15 residues. V lost 2 bases to trimming and J lost 2 bases, with 12 bases between them. CDR3 in DNA: TGTGCCAGCAGTTACCAGGGGAGGGGGAACTATGGCTACACCTTC. Translating gives CASSYQGRGNYGYTF.

A few counts support this clonotype. CDR3 sequence (DNA): TGCGCCAGCAGCCAAGATATGGGGGGAGGGGCAGATACGCAGTATTTT. Protein: CASSQDMGGGADTQYF. The chain recombines TRBV4-3 with TRBJ2-3, with 7 bases matching TRBD2. Germline V lookup: CDR1 LGHNA, CDR2 YSLEER. The ends lost 0 bases at V and 4 bases at J; junction bases unmatched: 7. The CDR3 sequence is 16 residues long.

In its sample, this clonotype was seen a few times. The gene calls are TRBV7-9 and TRBJ1-1, with D perhaps TRBD1 (6 bases). This CDR3 region has 12 residues. Trimming took 5 bases from V and 10 from J, leaving 14 bases between them. The V gene's germline CDR1 is SEHNR and CDR2 FQNEAQ (reference sequence). The DNA for the CDR3 is TGTGCCAGCAGCCCGCGGGAGGGGGTAGCTTTCTTT. Encoded protein: CASSPREGVAFF.

This clonotype was recorded only once. The V call is TRBV20-1, the J call TRBJ2-3, with D maybe TRBD2 (6 bases). Germline CDR1 DFQATT, CDR2 SNEGSKA (reference sequence). This CDR3 has 15 amino acids. V was clipped by 2 bases and J by 1 base, with 13 bases between them. This CDR3 reads CSARNGGARTDTQYF. CDR3 DNA: TGCAGTGCTAGAAATGGCGGGGCCCGCACAGATACGCAGTATTTT.

The J gene is TRBJ2-5, the V gene TRBV5-1; tentative D call: TRBD2 (5 bases). Germline CDR1 SGHRS, CDR2 YFSETQ. The V end lost 6 bases, the J end lost 2 bases, and 11 bases lay between the germline ends. The CDR3 is 13 residues long. The CDR3 region is CASKLVPQETQYF. The CDR3 DNA is TGCGCCAGCAAACTAGTCCCGCAAGAGACCCAGTACTTC.

Only one count was recorded for this clonotype. A read error may account for a junction end that differs from germline. The CDR3 spells CASSLARGFANHGYTF. The CDR3 nucleotides are TGTGCCAGCAGTTTAGCGCGGGGGTTCGCTAACCATGGCTACACCTTC. The chain combines TRBV12-3 or TRBV12-4 with TRBJ1-2; D may be TRBD1 (5 bases). The length of the CDR3 is 16 residues.

The sample holds a few counts of this clonotype. CDR3 nucleotide sequence: TGTGCCAGCAGTCTCCCACCTCCCGGGGATGAGCAGTTCTTC. This encodes CASSLPPPGDEQFF. This sequence joins TRBV27 and TRBJ2-1; D is perhaps TRBD2 (5 bases). Trimming left V 5 bases short and J 8 bases short, with 16 bases between. The CDR3 has 14 residues. From germline, CDR1 is MNHEY and CDR2 SMNVEV (reference sequence).

The V call is TRBV29-1, the J call TRBJ1-2, with a possible D match to TRBD1 (6 bases). Germline V lookup: CDR1 SQVTM, CDR2 ANQGSEA. Trimming cost V 4 bases and J 2 bases, with 11 bases left between them. The CDR3 totals 13 residues. In DNA, the CDR3 is TGCAGCGTTGCGACAGGAACGAACTATGGCTACACCTTC. This gives the protein CSVATGTNYGYTF.

This chain joins TRBV5-1 and TRBJ1-2; 9 bases align to TRBD1. Per the germline V gene, CDR1 is SGHRS and CDR2 is YFSETQ. This CDR3 is 16 amino acids long. V gave up 4 bases and J gave up 0 bases; unmatched junction bases: 7. The CDR3 DNA reads TGCGCCAGCAGCAGGGACAGGGTCACGACTAACTATGGCTACACCTTC. Residues: CASSRDRVTTNYGYTF.